Below are 19 T cell receptor beta chains sequenced from a single sample in a study of blood T cell repertoires in COVID-19. Measured with immunoSEQ multiplex PCR; TCRdb has only the in-frame clones, and not every one. The sample holds 200,000 to 250,000 clones; around 84% are singletons and the top ten take about 6%. The sample was peripheral blood. The receptor set was obtained from a man older than 75 with acute or convalescent COVID-19.

The chain couples TRBV27 to TRBJ2-1; perhaps TRBD2 as D (7 bases). V was shortened by 2 bases and J by 4 bases, with 12 bases between the two germline ends. Germline lookup yields CDR1 MNHEY and CDR2 SMNVEV (reference sequence). The CDR3 length is 15 residues. DNA for the CDR3: TGTGCCAGCAGTTTAGGGGGGGCCTGGTACAATGAGCAGTTCTTC. Translating gives CASSLGGAWYNEQFF.

The chain combines TRBV6-5 with TRBJ1-2; 10 bases agree with TRBD1. CDR1 MNHEY and CDR2 SVGAGI come from the germline V gene. This CDR3 region has 15 residues. After removal of 6 bases from V and 8 bases from J, the junction contained 12 bases not matched to a gene. The CDR3 sequence is CASRESRDRGIGYTF. DNA of the CDR3: TGTGCCAGCAGAGAGTCTAGGGACAGGGGAATAGGCTACACCTTC.

The V and J genes are TRBV25-1 and TRBJ1-2; weak D call: TRBD1 (5 bases). The CDR3 is 16 amino acids. The ends were cut back, 4 bases at V and 0 bases at J, with 15 bases in the middle. Germline CDR1 and CDR2: MGHDK and SYGVNS. The CDR3 sequence is CASSGRGLGTNYGYTF. The CDR3 DNA reads as TGTGCCAGCAGTGGGAGGGGCCTGGGGACTAACTATGGCTACACCTTC.

CDR3 nucleotides: TGTGCCAGCAGCGAAAGACAGGGCTGGGGTACAGATACGCAGTATTTT. Translation gives CASSERQGWGTDTQYF. V and J are TRBV13 and TRBJ2-3, with 7 bases fitting TRBD1. The length of the CDR3 is 16 residues. V lost 5 bases and J lost 3; bases outside the gene matches: 11. The germline V gene has CDR1 PRHDT and CDR2 FYEKMQ (reference sequence).

V is TRBV14 and J is TRBJ2-2, with 7 positions matching TRBD2. The V gene end was trimmed by 0 bases and the J gene end by 1 base; junction bases not matched to a gene: 5. Germline CDR1 SGHDN, CDR2 FVKESK. This CDR3 region has 17 residues. CDR3 in amino acids: CASSQDWLAVNTGELFF. For the CDR3, the DNA is TGTGCCAGCAGCCAAGATTGGCTAGCGGTGAACACCGGGGAGCTGTTTTTT.

This chain joins TRBV11-3 and TRBJ2-1; 9 bases agree with TRBD2. From germline, CDR1 is SGHNT and CDR2 YENEEA. V was clipped by 3 bases and J by 2 bases; unmatched bases: 11. The CDR3 length is 18 residues. CDR3 residues: CASSLSSGSFGPYNEQFF. The CDR3 bases are TGTGCCAGCAGCTTGAGTAGCGGGAGTTTCGGGCCCTACAATGAGCAGTTCTTC.

V is TRBV5-1 and J is TRBJ2-6; D is unclear. Germline CDR1 reads SGHRS; CDR2 reads YFSETQ. This CDR3 spans 16 amino acids. Trimming cost V 3 bases and J 0 bases, with 10 bases left between them. The CDR3, as DNA: TGCGCCAGCAGCTCCCAGGTCCACTCTGGGGCCAACGTCCTGACTTTC. Its protein is CASSSQVHSGANVLTF.

V and J are TRBV5-4 and TRBJ1-1, with 7 bases fitting TRBD1. The ends lost 4 bases at V and 11 bases at J; junction bases unmatched: 23. The CDR3 has 17 amino acids. Germline lookup yields CDR1 SGHNT and CDR2 YYREEE (reference sequence). The CDR3 nucleotides read TGTGCCAGCAGCCCCCCGGGACAGCGGGAGGTGGGTCTGTATGCTTTCTTT. It translates to CASSPPGQREVGLYAFF.

This clone was recorded once. The chain carries TRBV14 and TRBJ2-6; 7 bases match TRBD1. V was pared by 4 bases and J by 0 bases, with 9 bases of the junction left unmatched. Germline V lookup: CDR1 SGHDN, CDR2 FVKESK. The length of the CDR3 is 18 residues. The CDR3: CASSPWTGARSGANVLTF. CDR3 nucleotides: TGTGCCAGCAGCCCATGGACAGGTGCCCGCTCTGGGGCCAACGTCCTGACTTTC.

The chain joins TRBV5-1 to TRBJ2-6, with 7 bases lining up with TRBD1. The J segment lost 3 bases and the V segment lost 4 bases, leaving 10 bases of the junction unmatched. CDR1 and CDR2 (germline): SGHRS, YFSETQ. This CDR3 is built from 17 residues. CDR3 DNA: TGCGCCAGCAGCACGGGGACAGCCGTAGGTGGGGCCAACGTCCTGACTTTC. As protein: CASSTGTAVGGANVLTF.

This chain joins TRBV7-2 and TRBJ1-5, with 9 bases that match TRBD1. The CDR3 runs to 15 residues. V dropped 3 bases and J dropped 3; count of bases not matched to a gene: 3. The germline gives CDR1 SGHTA, CDR2 FQGNSA. CDR3 loop: CASSFGDRVNQPQHF. CDR3 sequence (DNA): TGTGCCAGCAGCTTTGGGGACAGGGTCAATCAGCCCCAGCATTTT. Full variable domain (outside the CDR3, taken from reference TRBV7-2 and TRBJ1-5): GAGVSQSPSNKVTEKGKDVELRCDPISGHTALYWYRQSLGQGLEFLIYFQGNSAPDKSGLPSDRFSAERTGGSVSTLTIQRTQQEDSAVYLCASSFGDRVNQPQHFGDGTRLSIL.

This chain links TRBV2 with TRBJ2-7, with D perhaps TRBD2 (6 bases). The CDR3 spans 18 residues. The V gene lost 7 bases and the J gene lost 5 bases, with 30 bases spanning the gap. The germline V gene has CDR1 SNHLY and CDR2 FYNNEI. The CDR3 protein is CASTPSWGEPSSQNEQYF. The CDR3 bases are TGTGCCAGCACCCCGAGCTGGGGGGAGCCCTCCTCTCAGAACGAGCAGTACTTC.

The rearrangement links TRBV25-1 to TRBJ2-2; 9 nucleotides line up with TRBD2. V was clipped by 8 bases and J by 2 bases; unmatched bases: 12. This CDR3 is built from 17 residues. The germline CDR1 and CDR2 sequences are MGHDK and SYGVNS. Written as DNA, the CDR3 is TGTGCCAGCTTACATAAACCGGGACTAGCTAACACCGGGGAGCTGTTTTTT. Amino acid sequence: CASLHKPGLANTGELFF.

V is TRBV11-2 and J is TRBJ2-1; D unresolved. Trimming took off 1 base at V and 7 bases at J, with 11 bases between the two ends. Per the germline V gene, CDR1 is SGHAT and CDR2 is FQNNGV. The CDR3 has 14 amino acids. DNA of the CDR3: TGTGCCAGCAGCTTAGTAGTGGGCCTTAATGAGCAGTTCTTC. Translating gives CASSLVVGLNEQFF.

The chain joins TRBV18 to TRBJ1-6, with TRBD1 matching over 9 bases. Germline loops: CDR1 KGHSH, CDR2 LQKENI. CDR3 length: 13 residues. With V trimmed by 8 bases and J by 10 bases, 6 bases remained unmatched. CDR3 residues: CASTGTGRSPLHF. In nucleotides, the CDR3 is TGTGCCAGCACCGGGACAGGGAGGTCACCCCTCCACTTT.

The rearrangement links TRBV4-3 to TRBJ1-4; perhaps TRBD1 as D (5 bases). This CDR3 has 18 residues. V was shortened by 0 bases and J by 4 bases, with 18 bases between the two germline ends. Germline CDR1 and CDR2: LGHNA and YSLEER. CDR3 coding DNA: TGCGCCAGCAGCCAAGATCGGGTCTGGCTGGGACTTAATGAAAAACTGTTTTTT. Its protein product is CASSQDRVWLGLNEKLFF.

The chain combines TRBV23-1 with TRBJ2-7, with D perhaps TRBD1 (7 bases). TRBV23-1 is designated an ORF whose function remains uncertain. Between the trimmed V and J ends, which lost 3 bases and 6 bases, there was a span of 15 bases. This CDR3 region has 14 residues. Here the CDR3 reads CASSQPGDRREQYV. In nucleotides, the CDR3 is TGCGCCAGCAGTCAGCCGGGGGACAGACGCGAGCAGTACGTC.

The V and J genes are TRBV3-1 (or the pseudogene TRBV3-2) and TRBJ2-1; D possibly corresponds to TRBD1 (5 bases). CDR1 LGHDT and CDR2 YNNKEL come from the germline V gene (reference sequence). With 6 bases removed from V and 5 bases from J, the gap between germline ends came to 14 bases. This CDR3 is built from 14 residues. CDR3 in DNA: TGTGCCAGCAGGCTACGACAGCTCGACAATGAGCAGTTCTTC. It is translated as CASRLRQLDNEQFF.

This clone was seen only once. This rearrangement joins TRBV11-2 to TRBJ1-4; TRBD1 is a possible D gene (6 bases). Trimming shortened V by 6 bases and J by 7 bases, and 15 bases separated the two germline ends. This CDR3 region has 14 residues. Germline V gene lookup returns CDR1 SGHAT and CDR2 FQNNGV. CDR3 DNA: TGTGCCAGCAGTCAATCGGGAGGGGGTGAAAAACTGTTTTTT. Protein: CASSQSGGGEKLFF.